This TCR beta chain came from a study of CD8 T cells in Susac syndrome. This clonotype was seen once. Random hexamers served to reverse transcribe about 0.5 to 1 ug RNA. Each CDR3 protein is one row after TCRdb ran MiXCR on the immunoSEQ multiplex PCR reads. The table records 95,000 to 150,000 distinct CDR3 sequences, 90% to 95% of them present only once. Peripheral blood CD8+ and CD4+ T cells were profiled by TCR beta sequencing. V dropped 3 bases and J dropped 4; count of bases not matched to a gene: 11. The CDR3 contains 16 residues. Germline CDR1 SQVTM, CDR2 ANQGSEA. This sequence was found in a human donor in good health. The specimen was CD4+ T cells from PBMCs. The chain combines TRBV29-1 with TRBJ2-3, with 9 bases identical to TRBD1. The CDR3 nucleotides are TGCAGCGTTGACCGGGGGACAGGGTTCTTAGCAGATACGCAGTATTTT. Translating gives CSVDRGTGFLADTQYF.